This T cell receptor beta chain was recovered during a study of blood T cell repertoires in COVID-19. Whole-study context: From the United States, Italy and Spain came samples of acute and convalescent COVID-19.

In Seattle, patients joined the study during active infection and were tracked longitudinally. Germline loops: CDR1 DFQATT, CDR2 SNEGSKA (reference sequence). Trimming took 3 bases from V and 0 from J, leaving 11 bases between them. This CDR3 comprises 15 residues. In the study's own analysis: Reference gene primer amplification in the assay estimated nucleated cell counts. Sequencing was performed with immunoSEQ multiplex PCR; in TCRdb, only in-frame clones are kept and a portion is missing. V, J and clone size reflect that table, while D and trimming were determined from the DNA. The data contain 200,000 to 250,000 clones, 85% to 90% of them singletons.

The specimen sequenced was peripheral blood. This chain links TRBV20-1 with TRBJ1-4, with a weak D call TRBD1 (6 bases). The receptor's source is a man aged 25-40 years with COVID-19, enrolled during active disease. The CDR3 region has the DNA TGCAGTGCTAGTCTAAGGGGGTCAACTAATGAAAAACTGTTTTTT. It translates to CSASLRGSTNEKLFF.